A single sample is the source of the 5 T cell receptor beta chains below, sequenced in a study of Graves' ophthalmopathy and Graves' hyperthyroidism. Using RNA transcripts, the TCR beta CDR3 regions were amplified. In the first round, RT-PCR was carried out with HTBI primers, and a multiplex PCR formed the second round. Each CDR3 protein gets one entry after TCRdb re-called the multiplex PCR reads with MiXCR. The sample contains a few hundred thousand distinct CDR3 sequences, about 18% of which appear only once. Sequencing was carried out using peripheral blood. Receptors originate from an adult woman with stable Graves' hyperthyroidism.

This clonotype was observed many times. The genes are TRBV28 and TRBJ1-2; 8 bases align to TRBD1. Germline trimming cut 2 bases from V and 9 bases from J; bases unmatched to any gene: 11. The CDR3 is made up of 15 amino acids. Germline CDR1 reads MDHEN; CDR2 reads SYDVKM. Here the CDR3 reads CASSLEAGGASSYTF. The CDR3 DNA reads as TGTGCCAGCAGTTTAGAAGCAGGGGGCGCGTCAAGCTACACCTTC.

There are many counts of this clonotype. The gene calls are TRBV30 and TRBJ2-2, with D unclear. V was clipped by 7 bases and J by 0 bases, with 6 bases between them. CDR3 length: 12 residues. Per the germline V gene, CDR1 is GTSNPN and CDR2 is SVGIG (reference sequence). The CDR3 DNA reads TGTGCCTATGATCCGAACACCGGGGAGCTGTTTTTT. It is translated as CAYDPNTGELFF. The full variable domain, in which reference TRBV30 and TRBJ2-2 provide the parts outside the CDR3, is SQTIHQWPATLVQPVGSPLSLECTVEGTSNPNLYWYRQAAGRGLQLLFYSVGIGQISSEVPQNLSASRPQDRQFILSSKKLLLSDSGFYLCAYDPNTGELFFGEGSRLTVL.

This clonotype was counted ten times or more. The J gene is TRBJ2-2, the V gene TRBV7-2; TRBD1 aligns across 8 bases. Looked up from germline, CDR1 is SGHTA and CDR2 is FQGNSA. V dropped 1 base and J dropped 4; count of bases not matched to a gene: 5. This CDR3 region has 16 residues. The CDR3 nucleotides are TGTGCCAGCAGCTTAGGGGCAGGGGGCGGCACCGGGGAGCTGTTTTTT. Its translation: CASSLGAGGGTGELFF.

This clonotype was counted ten times or more. The junction departs from the called germline gene at one end, perhaps through a read error. The chain recombines TRBV6-2 or TRBV6-3 with TRBJ2-7; D unclear. Germline CDR1 and CDR2: MNHEY and SVGEGT. CDR3 length: 14 amino acids. The CDR3 nucleotides are TGTGCCGGCAGTTACCCTCCCGAAGCCTACGAGCAGTACTTC. Its protein is CAGSYPPEAYEQYF.

At least ten counts were recorded for this clonotype. This sequence joins TRBV28 and TRBJ2-7, with D unclear. Germline-derived CDR1 and CDR2 are MDHEN and SYDVKM. The CDR3 covers 14 residues. Trimming took off 5 bases at V and 6 bases at J, with 17 bases between the two ends. This CDR3 is CASSTQSSATEQYF. The CDR3 DNA is TGTGCCAGCAGTACCCAATCGTCCGCGACCGAGCAGTACTTC.